This record concerns one TCR beta chain sequence. The antigen remains undetermined. Unique molecular identifiers tagged individual cDNA molecules. TCRdb re-analysed the 5' RACE reads in MiXCR, keeping a single row per CDR3 protein. The data contain 25,000 to 35,000 distinct CDR3 sequences, roughly 6% of them singletons. These data belong to a study of early T cells in non-severe SARS-CoV-2 infection. Study-level information: Sequenced bulk RNA came from whole blood that was unsorted, and chains were unpaired. Study outcomes and limitations: VDJdb-based matching was biased toward anti-spike CD8 responses and missed private and CD4 specificities.

The sequence was obtained from an adult who was a healthcare worker with PCR-confirmed SARS-CoV-2 infection or an uninfected control (not recorded which). Sequencing was done on a sample of whole blood.

CDR3: CASRTPGRGADYGYTF. CDR3 DNA sequence: TGTGCCAGTAGAACCCCAGGGCGGGGGGCGGACTATGGCTACACCTTC. The rearrangement uses TRBV19 and TRBJ1-2; D possibly corresponds to TRBD1 (6 bases). The CDR3 has 16 amino acids. The ends were cut back, 6 bases at V and 3 bases at J, with 20 bases in the middle. Germline V gene lookup returns CDR1 LNHDA and CDR2 SQIVND (reference sequence).